Following are 16 T cell receptor beta chains from one sample sequenced in a study of graft-versus-host responses after intestinal transplantation. The assay was immunoSEQ multiplex PCR, and TCRdb's table has in-frame clones only and misses some. Found here are fewer than 9,500 clones, 55% to 75% of them singletons; the top ten hold 15% to 20%. Graft samples were processed, releasing intraepithelial and lamina propria lymphocytes. The sequenced sample was ileum tissue, obtained roughly 240 days after intestinal transplantation. Receptor source: a human patient who received an intestinal transplant, so some T cells may come from the graft donor.

This clone came up a few times. V is TRBV5-4 and J is TRBJ1-3; possibly TRBD1 for D (6 bases). The CDR3 is 18 amino acids. Trimming shortened V by 4 bases and J by 3 bases, and 23 bases separated the two germline ends. CDR1 SGHNT and CDR2 YYREEE come from the germline V gene (reference sequence). CDR3 amino acids: CASSQGLAGEWRGNTIYF. The CDR3 DNA reads TGTGCCAGCAGCCAAGGGCTAGCAGGGGAGTGGCGTGGAAACACCATATATTTT.

Points on this clone: A far more abundant clone sits one base away, making this likely a read error. V is TRBV7-3 and J is TRBJ2-1; 8 bases line up with TRBD2. The CDR3 sequence is 16 residues long. CDR1 is SGHTA and CDR2 is FQGTGA in the germline V gene. J gave up 5 bases and V 2 bases, and 8 bases lay outside the gene matches. The CDR3 region is CASSLAAGGENNEQFF. CDR3 in DNA: TGTGCCAGCAGCTTAGCTGCCGGGGGGGAGAACAATGAGCAGTTCTTC.

The chain couples TRBV19 to TRBJ2-2, with D possibly matching TRBD2 (6 bases). Germline values: CDR1 LNHDA, CDR2 SQIVND (reference sequence). The CDR3 covers 14 residues. V was pared by 10 bases and J by 2 bases, with 14 bases between. The DNA for the CDR3 is TGTGCCACTACGGGACTCTTCAACACCGGGGAGCTGTTTTTT. This encodes CATTGLFNTGELFF.

The CDR3 nucleotides are TGTGCCAGCAGCTTCATGAGGGGTCCTAACTATGGCTACACCTTC. Residues: CASSFMRGPNYGYTF. The V gene is TRBV5-6, the J gene TRBJ1-2, with D possibly TRBD1 on 5 matching bases. Germline V lookup: CDR1 SGHDT, CDR2 YYEEEE. V was shortened by 2 bases and J by 0 bases, with 11 bases between the two germline ends. CDR3 length equals 15 residues.

V is TRBV2 and J is TRBJ2-1; D is undetermined. This CDR3 region has 13 residues. The germline CDR1 and CDR2 sequences are SNHLY and FYNNEI. With 3 bases removed from V and 6 bases from J, the gap between germline ends came to 9 bases. This chain's CDR3 is CASSDYTANEQFF. The CDR3 DNA is TGTGCCAGCAGTGACTACACCGCCAATGAGCAGTTCTTC.

This clone was observed once. The chain recombines TRBV7-8 with TRBJ2-7, with TRBD2 matching over 7 bases. J was trimmed by 2 bases and V by 4 bases; bases with no gene match: 14. Germline V gives CDR1 SGHVS, CDR2 FQNEAQ. The CDR3 extends over 17 amino acids. In DNA form, the CDR3 reads TGTGCCAGCAGCTACCTGGACGGGGGGACGGGAGCCTACGAGCAGTACGTC. It translates to CASSYLDGGTGAYEQYV.

There are a few counts of this clone. V usage is TRBV9 and J usage is TRBJ2-1; 7 nucleotides agree with TRBD1. Trimming cost V 3 bases and J 4 bases; bases outside gene matches: 7. This CDR3 has 15 residues. Germline loops: CDR1 SGDLS, CDR2 YYNGEE. The CDR3 is CASSARDRTYNEQFF. Here the CDR3 DNA reads TGTGCCAGCAGCGCCCGGGACAGAACTTACAATGAGCAGTTCTTC.

The genes are TRBV14 and TRBJ2-2, with 8 bases aligning to TRBD2. Germline V gene sequence: CDR1 SGHDN, CDR2 FVKESK. The CDR3 is 16 residues long. V lost 4 bases to trimming and J lost 6 bases; unmatched junction nucleotides: 10. Here the CDR3 reads CASSPVRAGVAGELFF. In nucleotides, the CDR3 is TGTGCCAGCAGCCCAGTTCGAGCGGGGGTGGCCGGGGAGCTGTTTTTT.

This chain connects TRBV28 to TRBJ1-4; D is perhaps TRBD1 (5 bases). Germline CDR1 and CDR2: MDHEN and SYDVKM. The ends were cut back, 5 bases at V and 5 bases at J, with 9 bases in the middle. The CDR3 contains 13 residues. CDR3 region: CASSGHRNEKLFF. The CDR3 DNA reads as TGTGCCAGCAGTGGACACAGGAATGAAAAACTGTTTTTT.

This chain links TRBV6-4 with TRBJ2-1; 9 nucleotides align to TRBD1. The V and J ends lost 4 bases and 6 bases, in that order; junction bases with no gene match: 7. The CDR3 is made up of 15 amino acids. Germline V CDR1 and CDR2: MRHNA, SNTAGT. The CDR3: CASSVETGGFNEQFF. CDR3 DNA sequence: TGTGCCAGCAGTGTGGAGACAGGGGGTTTCAATGAGCAGTTCTTC.

V gene TRBV29-1 combines with J gene TRBJ2-3, with 8 bases that match TRBD1. The CDR3 extends over 13 amino acids. Germline CDR1 reads SQVTM; CDR2 reads ANQGSEA. Trimming removed 3 bases from V and 4 bases from J; junction bases left unmatched: 3. Here the CDR3 DNA reads TGCAGCGTTGAGAGACAGGGGCCAGATACGCAGTATTTT. Protein product: CSVERQGPDTQYF.

Judged by abundance, this clone is large (0.1 to 1%). Different DNA sequences within this sample yield the same CDR3. The V call is TRBV19, the J call TRBJ2-1, with TRBD2 matching over 9 bases. V lost 5 bases to trimming and J lost 4 bases; unmatched junction nucleotides: 3. The CDR3 totals 14 residues. The V gene's germline CDR1 is LNHDA and CDR2 SQIVND (reference sequence). The CDR3 sequence: CASSLAGGYNEQFF. The CDR3 DNA follows: TGTGCCAGTAGTCTGGCGGGGGGGTACAATGAGCAGTTCTTC.

This clone is medium-sized. The chain is built from TRBV4-1 and TRBJ1-2; TRBD1 agrees at 7 bases. Germline values: CDR1 MGHRA, CDR2 YSYEKL. V shed 1 base and J 5 bases; nucleotides not matched to a gene: 7. CDR3 length: 15 residues. The CDR3 sequence: CASSQGVGQIYGYTF. Here the CDR3 DNA reads TGCGCCAGCAGCCAAGGCGTGGGACAGATATATGGCTACACCTTC.

This clone has a handful of counts. The junction does not match germline at one end; this may be a read error. The rearrangement uses TRBV7-7 and TRBJ2-5; TRBD1 matches 9 bases. Germline loops: CDR1 SSHAT, CDR2 FNYEAQ (reference sequence). This CDR3 is 13 amino acids long. CDR3 in DNA: TGTGCTAGCAGCTGGGACAGGGATGAGACCCAGTACTTC. It specifies CASSWDRDETQYF.

This chain joins TRBV4-2 and TRBJ2-1, with 12 bases aligning to TRBD2. The CDR3 covers 17 residues. V was pared by 0 bases and J by 6 bases, with 6 bases of the junction left unmatched. Germline V gene sequence: CDR1 LGHNA, CDR2 YNFKEQ. The DNA for the CDR3 is TGTGCCAGCAGCCAAGAACCCCAGGGACTAGCGGGCAATGAGCAGTTCTTC. This encodes CASSQEPQGLAGNEQFF.

By sample share, this clone is medium-sized. The V gene is TRBV11-3, the J gene TRBJ2-2, with D perhaps TRBD1 (5 bases). The CDR3 is made up of 15 amino acids. From germline, CDR1 is SGHNT and CDR2 YENEEA. Trimming took off 5 bases at V and 1 base at J, with 11 bases between the two ends. CDR3 bases: TGTGCCAGCAGCGGACACACAGGGAACACCGGGGAGCTGTTTTTT. It encodes CASSGHTGNTGELFF.